The present T cell receptor beta chain was sequenced within a study of vaccination and CD4 T cells after COVID-19. The wider study: Four females and six males made up the convalescents, two of whom were Hispanic.

Time point described: late sampling 161 to 241 days after vaccination in a few convalescent patients. The treatment here: approximately 11-day PBMC culture with coronavirus spike peptide pools or control peptides (ViraFEST assay). Positive PCR tests were logged from March through December 2020, ahead of US Alpha, Beta and Delta variants. Sequencing of DNA taken from cultured CD4+ T cells relied on the Oncomine TCR Beta short-read assay. Cultured CD4+ T cells yielded the extracted genomic DNA. MiXCR was run by TCRdb on the PCR reads, yielding one entry per CDR3 protein. This sample has roughly 20,000 distinct CDR3 sequences; less than 35% occur once, and the top ten carry less than 3%. This CDR3 is 13 amino acids long. CDR1 is LNHDA, CDR2 SQIVND, per germline (reference sequence). V lost 8 bases and J lost 6, with 14 bases in between. This clonotype was observed a few times. The target antigen is unknown.

Regarding the study as a whole: Early post-infection timepoints were missing, and relatively few convalescent patients were studied.

The clonotype comes from a human donor who had recovered from COVID-19. The chain couples TRBV19 to TRBJ1-5, with D hard to call. This specimen was CD4+ T cells from blood, cultured in vitro, taken about 7 months after SARS-CoV-2 vaccination. The CDR3, as DNA: TGTGCCAGTGCGCCCCGGGCGGGTCAGCCCCAGCATTTT. This sequence encodes CASAPRAGQPQHF. Variable domain in full (rest from reference TRBV19 and TRBJ1-5): DGGITQSPKYLFRKEGQNVTLSCEQNLNHDAMYWYRQDPGQGLRLIYYSQIVNDFQKGDIAEGYSVSREKKESFPLTVTSAQKNPTAFYLCASAPRAGQPQHFGDGTRLSIL.